This TCR beta chain came from a study of cytomegalovirus exposure and HLA in healthy donors. For the study at large: An early release of data contained approximately 85 million unique TCRs, which came from HLA-typed donors. Study-wide points: Analysis was carried out at a later point, and it linked a missense DCLRE1C variant to TCR beta V- and J-gene trimming.

This PCR relied on a set of 60 Vbeta primers and 13 Jbeta primers. Sequencing was performed with immunoSEQ multiplex PCR; in TCRdb, only in-frame clones are kept and a portion is missing. In the table there are 150,000 or so clones, around 70% of which are singletons. Remarks on this clone: Its antigen is undetermined.

Sequenced: PBMCs. This clonotype originated in a man between 25 and 39 years old in good health and CMV-seronegative.

DNA for the CDR3: TGTGCCAGCAGTGAAGGCGGGGGGGCCGAGACCCAGTACTTC. Translated, it gives CASSEGGGAETQYF. The rearrangement joins TRBV2 to TRBJ2-5; 9 bases agree with TRBD2. Germline V gene sequence: CDR1 SNHLY, CDR2 FYNNEI. This CDR3 contains 14 residues. J was trimmed by 5 bases and V by 1 base; bases with no gene match: 2.